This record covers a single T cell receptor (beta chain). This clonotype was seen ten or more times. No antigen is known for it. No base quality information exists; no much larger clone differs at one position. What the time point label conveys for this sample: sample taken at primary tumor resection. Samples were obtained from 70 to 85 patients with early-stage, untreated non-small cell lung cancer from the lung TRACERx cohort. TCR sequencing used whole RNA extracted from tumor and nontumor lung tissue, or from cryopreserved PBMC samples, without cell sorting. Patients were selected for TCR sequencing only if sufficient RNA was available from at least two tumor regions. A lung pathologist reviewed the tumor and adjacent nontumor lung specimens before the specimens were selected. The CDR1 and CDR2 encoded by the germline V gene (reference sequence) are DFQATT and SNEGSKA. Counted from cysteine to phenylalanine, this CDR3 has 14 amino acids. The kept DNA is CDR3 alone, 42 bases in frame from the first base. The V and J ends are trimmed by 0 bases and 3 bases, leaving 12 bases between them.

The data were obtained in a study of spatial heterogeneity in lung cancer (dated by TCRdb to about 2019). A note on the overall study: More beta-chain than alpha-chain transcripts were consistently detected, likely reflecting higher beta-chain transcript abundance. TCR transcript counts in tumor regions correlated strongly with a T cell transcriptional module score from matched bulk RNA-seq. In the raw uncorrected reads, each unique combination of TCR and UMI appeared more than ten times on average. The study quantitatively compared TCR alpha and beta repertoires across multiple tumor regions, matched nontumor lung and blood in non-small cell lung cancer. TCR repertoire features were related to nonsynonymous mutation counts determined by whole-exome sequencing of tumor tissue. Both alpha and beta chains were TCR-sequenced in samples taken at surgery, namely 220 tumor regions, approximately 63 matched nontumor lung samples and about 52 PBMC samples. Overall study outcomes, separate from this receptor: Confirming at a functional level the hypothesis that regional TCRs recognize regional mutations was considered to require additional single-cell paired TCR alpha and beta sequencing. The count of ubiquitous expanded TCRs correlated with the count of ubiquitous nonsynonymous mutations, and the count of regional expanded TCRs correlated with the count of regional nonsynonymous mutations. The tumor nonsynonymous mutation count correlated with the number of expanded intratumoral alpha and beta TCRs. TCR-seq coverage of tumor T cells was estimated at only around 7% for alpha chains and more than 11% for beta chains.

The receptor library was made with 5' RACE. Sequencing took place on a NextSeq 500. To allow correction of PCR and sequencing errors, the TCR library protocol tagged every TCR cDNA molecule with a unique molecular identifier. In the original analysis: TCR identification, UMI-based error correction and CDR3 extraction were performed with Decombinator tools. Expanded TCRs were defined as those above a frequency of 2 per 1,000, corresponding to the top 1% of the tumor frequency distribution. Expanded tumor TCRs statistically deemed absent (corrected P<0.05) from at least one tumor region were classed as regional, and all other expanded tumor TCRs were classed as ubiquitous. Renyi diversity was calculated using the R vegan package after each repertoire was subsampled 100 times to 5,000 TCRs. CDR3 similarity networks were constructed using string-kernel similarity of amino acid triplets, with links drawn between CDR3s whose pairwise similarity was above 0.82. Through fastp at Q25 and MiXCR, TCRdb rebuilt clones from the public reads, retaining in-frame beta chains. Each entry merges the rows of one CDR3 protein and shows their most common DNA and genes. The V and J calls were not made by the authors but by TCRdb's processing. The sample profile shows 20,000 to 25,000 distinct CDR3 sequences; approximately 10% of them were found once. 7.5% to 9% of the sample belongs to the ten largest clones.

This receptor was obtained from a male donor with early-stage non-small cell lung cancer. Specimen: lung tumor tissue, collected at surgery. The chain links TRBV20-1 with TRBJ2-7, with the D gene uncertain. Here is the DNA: TGCAGTGCTAGAGATCGGGTAGCTGTCTACGAGCAGTACTTC. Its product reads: CSARDRVAVYEQYF.